These T cell receptor beta chains were read from a single sample in a study of T cell responses to AZD1222 COVID-19 vaccine. This table comes from immunoSEQ multiplex PCR, and its TCRdb copy is limited to in-frame clones, with some not included. Recorded for this sample: about 140,000 clones. Sequencing was carried out using peripheral blood. The origin of the receptors is an adult in good health. Both conserved end residues are part of each CDR3. Fields, in order: D gene, V gene, J gene, CDR3 protein, CDR3 DNA. The D gene is left open where the match is weak.

-	TRBV25-1	TRBJ2-7	CASSPGYEQYF	TGTGCCAGCAGTCCGGGGTACGAGCAGTACTTC
-	TRBV7-2	TRBJ2-4	CACREQTKNIQYF	TGTGCCTGCCGTGAGCAGACAAAAAACATTCAGTACTTC
-	TRBV20-1	TRBJ1-6	CSARGNSPLHF	TGCAGTGCTAGAGGGAATTCACCCCTCCACTTT
-	TRBV5-1	TRBJ2-5	CASSWDRWETQYF	TGCGCCAGCAGCTGGGACCGTTGGGAGACCCAGTACTTC
-	TRBV10-3	TRBJ1-5	CAISAGPSNQPQHF	TGTGCCATCTCGGCGGGGCCCAGCAATCAGCCCCAGCATTTT
-	TRBV6-5	TRBJ1-2	CASEQGSVHGYTF	TGTGCCAGCGAACAGGGTTCGGTTCATGGCTACACCTTC
-	TRBV2	TRBJ1-1	CASPRTRGTEAFF	TGTGCCAGCCCGAGAACTAGGGGCACTGAAGCTTTCTTT
-	TRBV10-3	TRBJ1-1	CAISSMNTEAFF	TGTGCCATCAGTTCAATGAACACTGAAGCTTTCTTT
-	TRBV29-1	TRBJ2-7	CSVAQTTYEQYF	TGCAGCGTTGCACAGACGACCTACGAGCAGTACTTC
-	TRBV7-6	TRBJ1-1	CASSPGPMAPGTEAFF	TGTGCCAGCAGCCCGGGTCCGATGGCGCCGGGGACTGAAGCTTTCTTT
TRBD1	TRBV2	TRBJ2-5	CASKGDRGGVETQYF	TGTGCCAGCAAGGGGGACAGGGGGGGCGTAGAGACCCAGTACTTC